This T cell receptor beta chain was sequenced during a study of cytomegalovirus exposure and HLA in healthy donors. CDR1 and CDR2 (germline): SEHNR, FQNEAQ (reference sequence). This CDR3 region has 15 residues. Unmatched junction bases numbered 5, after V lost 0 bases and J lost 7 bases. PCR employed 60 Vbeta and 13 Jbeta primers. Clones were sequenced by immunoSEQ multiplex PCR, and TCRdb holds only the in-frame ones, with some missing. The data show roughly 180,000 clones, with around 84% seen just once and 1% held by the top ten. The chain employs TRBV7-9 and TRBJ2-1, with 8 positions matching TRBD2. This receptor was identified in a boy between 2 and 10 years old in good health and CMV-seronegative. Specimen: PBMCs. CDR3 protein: CASSLAGLVENEQFF. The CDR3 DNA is TGTGCCAGCAGCTTAGCGGGACTAGTTGAGAATGAGCAGTTCTTC.